The sequence of this TCR beta chain was determined in a study of cytomegalovirus exposure and HLA in healthy donors. Germline V gene data show CDR1 as GTSNPN and CDR2 as SVGIG (reference sequence). The CDR3 runs to 12 residues. V was pared by 4 bases and J by 0 bases, with 7 bases between. PCR was performed using 60 Vbeta and 13 Jbeta primers. Only in-frame clones appear in the TCRdb table, and some are missing; sequencing was by immunoSEQ multiplex PCR. In the table there are under 200,000 clones, 79% of which are singletons. Sequenced: PBMCs. The clonotype was recovered from a woman aged 40 to 50 in good health and CMV-seronegative. The chain recombines TRBV30 with TRBJ2-7; D is perhaps TRBD2 (6 bases). CDR3 region: CAWTGSSYEQYF. DNA for the CDR3: TGTGCCTGGACCGGGAGCTCCTACGAGCAGTACTTC.